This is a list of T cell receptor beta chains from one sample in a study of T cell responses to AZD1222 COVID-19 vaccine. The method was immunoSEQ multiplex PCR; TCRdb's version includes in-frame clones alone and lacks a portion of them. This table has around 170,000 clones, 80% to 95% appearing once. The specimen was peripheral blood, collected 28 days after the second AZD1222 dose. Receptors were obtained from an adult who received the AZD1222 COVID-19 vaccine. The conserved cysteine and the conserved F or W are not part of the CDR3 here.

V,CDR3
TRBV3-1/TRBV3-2,ASSQLHRANTGELF
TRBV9,ASSVGFPYIAESTYEQY
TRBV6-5,ANRQGLNYGYT
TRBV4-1,ASSQDPGDSEKLF
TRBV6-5,ASSYSGPLSTDTQY
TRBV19,ASIPGAGSNQPQH
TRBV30,AWSVQGSREQY
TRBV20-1,SAWAIGYT
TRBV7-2,ASSPSSSYNSPLH
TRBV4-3,ASSQETGSGYNSPLH
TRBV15,ATSLTGTGQPQH
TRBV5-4,ASSLQGSDTQY
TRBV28,ASTSGGGEHEQF
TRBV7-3,ASSLTAVNSPLH
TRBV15,ATSSDGGTPQH
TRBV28,ASSSQGLGVEKY
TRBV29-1,SVERLGGTNYGYT
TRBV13,ASSLLTGGGTDEAF
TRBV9,ASSGGNTIY
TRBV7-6,ASSLRLYTDTQY
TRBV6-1,ASSEVPGAGNNSPLH
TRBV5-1,ASSLAGRGANEKLF
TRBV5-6,ASSLWGTGSEKLF
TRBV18,ASSQGLPGAGPTDTQY